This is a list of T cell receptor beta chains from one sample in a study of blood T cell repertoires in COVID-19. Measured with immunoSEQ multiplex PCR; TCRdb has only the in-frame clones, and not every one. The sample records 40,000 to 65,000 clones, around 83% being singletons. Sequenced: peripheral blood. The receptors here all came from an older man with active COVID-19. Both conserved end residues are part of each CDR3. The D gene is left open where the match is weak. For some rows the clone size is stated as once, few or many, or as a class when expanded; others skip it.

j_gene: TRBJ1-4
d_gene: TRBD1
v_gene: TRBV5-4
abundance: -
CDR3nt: TGTGCCAGCAGCTCGGGGACAGGTCCTAATGAAAAACTGTTTTTT
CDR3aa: CASSSGTGPNEKLFF

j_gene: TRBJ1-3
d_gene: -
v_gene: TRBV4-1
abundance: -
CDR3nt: TGCGCCAGCAGCCAAGCCGGGGGATGGGGGACCTCTGGAAACACCATATATTTT
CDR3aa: CASSQAGGWGTSGNTIYF

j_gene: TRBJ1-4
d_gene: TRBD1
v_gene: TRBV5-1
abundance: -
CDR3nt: TGCGCCAGCAGCCCCGGGACAGCAGCCACAACTAATGAAAAACTGTTTTTT
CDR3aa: CASSPGTAATTNEKLFF

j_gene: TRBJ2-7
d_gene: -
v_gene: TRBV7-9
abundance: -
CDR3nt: TGTGCCAGCAAAACCGGGGGGCCCTACGAGCAGTACTTC
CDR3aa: CASKTGGPYEQYF

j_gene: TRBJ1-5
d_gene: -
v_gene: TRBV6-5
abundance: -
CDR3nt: TGTGCCAGCAGTTCCCTGGGTGGGGCAGGACAGCCCCAGCATTTT
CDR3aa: CASSSLGGAGQPQHF

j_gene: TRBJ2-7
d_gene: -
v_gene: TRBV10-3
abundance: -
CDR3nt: TGTGCCATCAGTGAGAGGGCTAGCGAAACCTACGAGCAGTACTTC
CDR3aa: CAISERASETYEQYF

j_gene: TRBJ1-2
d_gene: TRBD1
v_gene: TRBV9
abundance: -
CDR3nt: TGTGCCAGCAGCCAGACAGGGGGCGCTTACTATGGCTACACCTTC
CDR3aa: CASSQTGGAYYGYTF

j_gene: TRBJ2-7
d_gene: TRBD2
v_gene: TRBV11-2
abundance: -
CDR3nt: TGTGCCAGCAGCTTAGTCGGCGGGGGGGCTCTTTACGAGCAGTACTTC
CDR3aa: CASSLVGGGALYEQYF

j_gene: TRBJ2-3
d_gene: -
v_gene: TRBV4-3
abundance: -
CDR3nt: TGCGCCAGCAGCCTCCACCGAGGCGGGGTTAGCACAGATACGCAGTATTTT
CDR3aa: CASSLHRGGVSTDTQYF

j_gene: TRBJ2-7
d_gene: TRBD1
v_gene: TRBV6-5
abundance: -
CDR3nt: TGTGCCAGCAGTATCCGGGACAGCCCCTACGAGCAGTACTTC
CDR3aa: CASSIRDSPYEQYF

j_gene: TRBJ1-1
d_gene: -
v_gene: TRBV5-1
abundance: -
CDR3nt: TGCGCCAGCAGCTTCTACAACAGAAATACTGAAGCTTTCTTT
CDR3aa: CASSFYNRNTEAFF

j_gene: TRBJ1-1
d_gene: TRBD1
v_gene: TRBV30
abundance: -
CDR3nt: TGTGCCTGGGGCCAGGGGGGGAACACTGAAGCTTTCTTT
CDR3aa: CAWGQGGNTEAFF

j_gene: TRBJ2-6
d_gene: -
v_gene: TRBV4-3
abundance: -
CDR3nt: TGCGCCAGCAGCCAGGAGATGGACTTTAGCTCTGGGGCCAACGTCCTGACTTTC
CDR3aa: CASSQEMDFSSGANVLTF

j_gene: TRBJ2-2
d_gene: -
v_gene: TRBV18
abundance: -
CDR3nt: TGTGCCAGCTCACCAGCCGTCAGTACGAACACCGGGGAGCTGTTTTTT
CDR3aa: CASSPAVSTNTGELFF

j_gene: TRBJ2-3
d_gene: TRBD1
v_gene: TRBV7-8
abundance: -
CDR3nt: TGTGCCAGCAGCTTGTCCGGGACAGGCACAGATACGCAGTATTTT
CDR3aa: CASSLSGTGTDTQYF

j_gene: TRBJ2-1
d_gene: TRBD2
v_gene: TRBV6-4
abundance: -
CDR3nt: TGTGCCAGCAGCGCTACTAGCGGGGGGTACAATGAGCAGTTCTTC
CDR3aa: CASSATSGGYNEQFF

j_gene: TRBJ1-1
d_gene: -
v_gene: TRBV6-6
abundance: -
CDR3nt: TGTGCCAGCACCCCACACGCGAACACTGAAGCTTTCTTT
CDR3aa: CASTPHANTEAFF

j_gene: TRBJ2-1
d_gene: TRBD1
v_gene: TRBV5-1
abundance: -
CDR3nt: TGCGCCAGCATCCTGGACAGGGGGCCCTACAATGAGCAGTTCTTC
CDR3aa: CASILDRGPYNEQFF

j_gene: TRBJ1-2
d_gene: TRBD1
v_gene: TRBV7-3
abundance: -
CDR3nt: TGTGCCAGCAGCCCGGGACAGGGAGGGGGCTATGGCTACACCTTC
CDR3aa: CASSPGQGGGYGYTF

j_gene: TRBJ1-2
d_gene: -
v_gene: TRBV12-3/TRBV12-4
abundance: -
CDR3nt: TGTGCCAGCACCCTCAGGAGGGGTGGCGGCTACACCTTC
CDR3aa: CASTLRRGGGYTF

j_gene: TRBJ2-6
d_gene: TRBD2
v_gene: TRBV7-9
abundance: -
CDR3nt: TGTGCCAGCAGCTTCGGGGCGGGGGCTGGGGCCAACGTCCTGACTTTC
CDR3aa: CASSFGAGAGANVLTF

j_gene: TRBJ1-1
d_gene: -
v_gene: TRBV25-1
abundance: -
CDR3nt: TGTGCCAGCAGTGAATGGGGCCAGAACACTGAAGCTTTCTTT
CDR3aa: CASSEWGQNTEAFF

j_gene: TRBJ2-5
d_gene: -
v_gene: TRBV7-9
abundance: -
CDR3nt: TGTGCCAGCAGCTTAGCAGGCGGAGAGACCCAGTACTTC
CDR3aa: CASSLAGGETQYF

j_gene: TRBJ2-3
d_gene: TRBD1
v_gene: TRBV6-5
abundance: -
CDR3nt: TGTGCCAGCAGTACAGGGGGCCTTAGGGATACGCAGTATTTT
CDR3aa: CASSTGGLRDTQYF

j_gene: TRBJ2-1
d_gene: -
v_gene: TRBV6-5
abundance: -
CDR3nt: TGTGCCAGCAGTTTACGAGGACAGAGCTCCTACAATGAGCAGTTCTTC
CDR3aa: CASSLRGQSSYNEQFF

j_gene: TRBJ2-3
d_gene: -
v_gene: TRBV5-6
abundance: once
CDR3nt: TGTGCCAGCAGCTTGGATAGGGGGCAGTATTTT
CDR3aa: CASSLDRGQYF

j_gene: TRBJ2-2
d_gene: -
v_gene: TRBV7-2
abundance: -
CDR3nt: TGTGCCACCGGGAAGGGGGCGAACACCGGGGAGCTGTTTTTT
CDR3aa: CATGKGANTGELFF

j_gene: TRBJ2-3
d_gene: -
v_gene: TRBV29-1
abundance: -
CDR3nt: TGCAGCGTACTACGACAGGCCTACACAGATACGCAGTATTTT
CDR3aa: CSVLRQAYTDTQYF

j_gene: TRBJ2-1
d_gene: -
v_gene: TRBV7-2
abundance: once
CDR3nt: TGTGCCAGCAGCTTAGGTGGGGGGGCAAATGAGCAGTTCTTC
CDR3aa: CASSLGGGANEQFF

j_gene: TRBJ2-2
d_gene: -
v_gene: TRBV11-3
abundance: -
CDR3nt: TGTGCCAGCAGCGTCGGGTCCTCATCCGGGGAGCTGTTTTTT
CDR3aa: CASSVGSSSGELFF

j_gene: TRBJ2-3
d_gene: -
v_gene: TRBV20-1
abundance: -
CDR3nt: TGCAGTGCTAGTACCCGACAAGATACGCAGTATTTT
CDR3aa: CSASTRQDTQYF

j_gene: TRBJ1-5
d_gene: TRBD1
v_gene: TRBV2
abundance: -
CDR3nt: TGTGCCAGCAGGACAGGGGCCTATCAGCCCCAGCATTTT
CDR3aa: CASRTGAYQPQHF

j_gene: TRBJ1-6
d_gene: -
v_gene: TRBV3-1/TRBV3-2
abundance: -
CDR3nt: TGTGCCAGCAGCCAAGATCCAGGGTTCCGGCCCTTCTCACCCCTCCACTTT
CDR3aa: CASSQDPGFRPFSPLHF

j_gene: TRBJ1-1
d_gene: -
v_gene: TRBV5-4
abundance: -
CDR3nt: TGTGCCAGCAGCTGGTACAGGGCTGAAGCTTTCTTT
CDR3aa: CASSWYRAEAFF

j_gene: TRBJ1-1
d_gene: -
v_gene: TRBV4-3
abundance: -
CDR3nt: TGCGCCAGCAGCCAAGTGAACAGAAACACTGAAGCTTTCTTT
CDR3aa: CASSQVNRNTEAFF

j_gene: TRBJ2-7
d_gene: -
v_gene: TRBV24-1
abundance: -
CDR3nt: TGTGCCACCAGTGGGTGGAGTGGGGAGCAGTACTTC
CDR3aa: CATSGWSGEQYF

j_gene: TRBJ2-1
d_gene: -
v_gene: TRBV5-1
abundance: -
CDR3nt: TGCGCCAGCAGCTTCCTTTCGGGACAAAGCTACAATGAGCAGTTCTTC
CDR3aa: CASSFLSGQSYNEQFF

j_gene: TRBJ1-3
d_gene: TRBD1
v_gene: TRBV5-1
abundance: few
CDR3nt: TGCGCCAGCAGCTCGGACAGGGGAGGAGGTGGAAACACCATATATTTT
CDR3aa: CASSSDRGGGGNTIYF

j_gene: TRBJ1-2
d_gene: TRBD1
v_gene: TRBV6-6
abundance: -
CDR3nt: TGTGCCAGCAGTTACGAGGCAGGGGGCAACTATGGCTACACCTTC
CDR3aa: CASSYEAGGNYGYTF

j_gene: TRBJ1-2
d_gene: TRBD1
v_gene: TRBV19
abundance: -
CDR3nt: TGTGCCCGACCCGACAGGGATCTTGGCTACACCTTC
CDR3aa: CARPDRDLGYTF

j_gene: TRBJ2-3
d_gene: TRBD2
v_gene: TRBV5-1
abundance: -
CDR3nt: TGCGCCAGCAGCTTCGGACTAGCGGGTACGCAGTATTTT
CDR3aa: CASSFGLAGTQYF

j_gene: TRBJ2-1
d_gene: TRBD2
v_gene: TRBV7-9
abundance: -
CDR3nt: TGTGCCAGCAGCTTCGGGGGGGATTACAATGAGCAGTTCTTC
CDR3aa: CASSFGGDYNEQFF

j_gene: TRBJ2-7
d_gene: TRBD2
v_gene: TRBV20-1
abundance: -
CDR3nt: TGCAGTGCTAGTTCGGGGAGGGTGTCCTACGAGCAGTACTTC
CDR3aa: CSASSGRVSYEQYF